This entry lists 30 T cell receptor beta chains sequenced from one sample in a study of blood T cell repertoires in COVID-19. Data came from immunoSEQ multiplex PCR; TCRdb stores just in-frame clones and leaves some out. The sample yields 70,000 to 95,000 clones, approximately 80% seen once. What was sequenced was peripheral blood. The receptors come from a woman between 65 and 79 years old with acute or convalescent COVID-19.

This chain uses TRBV28 with TRBJ1-5; perhaps TRBD1 as D (5 bases). Deletions cut 7 bases from V and 7 bases from J, with 17 bases between. The CDR3 extends over 14 amino acids. Germline lookup yields CDR1 MDHEN and CDR2 SYDVKM. The CDR3 coding sequence is TGTGCCAGCATTGGAGGGGTTTACGGACAGCCCCAGCATTTT. Amino acids: CASIGGVYGQPQHF.

The chain carries TRBV5-1 and TRBJ1-2; D is uncertain. V was cut by 2 bases and J by 3 bases, with 8 bases left in between. Per germline, CDR1 SGHRS and CDR2 YFSETQ. CDR3 length: 13 amino acids. The CDR3: CASSLEQYYGYTF. CDR3 in DNA: TGCGCCAGCAGCTTAGAACAGTACTATGGCTACACCTTC.

V usage is TRBV2 and J usage is TRBJ1-2; 7 nucleotides line up with TRBD1. After removal of 10 bases from V and 8 bases from J, the junction contained 10 bases not matched to a gene. The CDR3 is 12 residues long. Germline V gene data show CDR1 as SNHLY and CDR2 as FYNNEI. The CDR3 loop reads CATADRVGGYTF. The CDR3, as DNA: TGTGCCACCGCAGACAGGGTGGGCGGCTACACCTTC.

This clone was counted a single time. This chain uses TRBV6-5 with TRBJ1-1; D uncertain. The V end lost 7 bases, the J end lost 3 bases, and 12 bases lay between the germline ends. This CDR3 comprises 13 residues. In germline, CDR1 is MNHEY, CDR2 SVGAGI. CDR3 nucleotide sequence: TGTGCCAGCAATCGGGGTTTCTACACTGAAGCTTTCTTT. Its translation is CASNRGFYTEAFF.

The chain couples TRBV28 to TRBJ1-3, with D possibly TRBD1 on 6 matching bases. V lost 6 bases, J lost 0 bases, and 15 bases lay in between. The germline gives CDR1 MDHEN, CDR2 SYDVKM. The CDR3 covers 16 residues. CDR3 sequence reads: CASSRRDINSGNTIYF. The CDR3 DNA reads as TGTGCCAGCAGCAGACGGGACATCAACTCTGGAAACACCATATATTTT. Full variable domain (remainder filled in from reference TRBV28 and TRBJ1-3): DVKVTQSSRYLVKRTGEKVFLECVQDMDHENMFWYRQDPGLGLRLIYFSYDVKMKEKGDIPEGYSVSREKKERFSLILESASTNQTSMYLCASSRRDINSGNTIYFGEGSWLTVV.

The rearrangement links TRBV7-3 to TRBJ1-2; unclear D gene. The CDR3 sequence is 14 residues long. V was clipped by 2 bases and J by 4 bases, with 11 bases between them. Germline CDR1 SGHTA, CDR2 FQGTGA. The CDR3 DNA reads TGTGCCAGCAGCTTAGTGGCTGCCCCCTATGGCTACACCTTC. Amino acid sequence: CASSLVAAPYGYTF.

The chain combines TRBV6-1 with TRBJ2-1; D not resolved. Per the germline V gene, CDR1 is MNHNS and CDR2 is SASEGT. The CDR3 contains 17 residues. With 3 bases removed from V and 3 bases from J, the gap between germline ends came to 18 bases. The CDR3 spells CASSDVTASLIYNEQFF. CDR3 in DNA: TGTGCCAGCAGTGATGTAACAGCCTCCCTAATCTACAATGAGCAGTTCTTC.

The V gene is TRBV28, the J gene TRBJ1-5; 7 bases agree with TRBD1. This CDR3 is built from 16 residues. The germline V gene encodes CDR1 MDHEN and CDR2 SYDVKM. Germline trimming cut 6 bases from V and 7 bases from J; bases unmatched to any gene: 15. For the CDR3, the DNA is TGTGCCAGCAGCTCCCAGGGCAGGGGGTCAGGCCAGCCCCAGCATTTT. Amino acid sequence: CASSSQGRGSGQPQHF.

The chain uses TRBV19 and TRBJ2-1; weak D call: TRBD1 (5 bases). Trimming stripped 5 bases from V and 5 bases from J, with 16 bases between. This CDR3 region has 15 residues. Germline V gives CDR1 LNHDA, CDR2 SQIVND (reference sequence). CDR3 in amino acids: CASSPQVLVDNEQFF. The CDR3 bases are TGTGCCAGTAGTCCACAGGTTTTAGTGGACAATGAGCAGTTCTTC.

This clone was seen only once. The V gene is TRBV28, the J gene TRBJ2-3; tentatively, D is TRBD1 (5 bases). Trimming removed 7 bases at V and 2 bases at J, with 16 bases between. Per germline, CDR1 MDHEN and CDR2 SYDVKM. This CDR3 is built from 15 residues. CDR3 protein: CASMGRGPDTDTQYF. The CDR3 DNA reads as TGTGCCAGCATGGGTAGGGGCCCGGACACAGATACGCAGTATTTT.

The V call is TRBV3-1 (or the pseudogene TRBV3-2), the J call TRBJ1-1; perhaps TRBD1 as D (5 bases). The CDR3 has 15 amino acids. Germline assignment: CDR1 LGHDT and CDR2 YNNKEL (reference sequence). V was trimmed by 7 bases and J by 5 bases, leaving 20 bases between them. The chain's CDR3 is CASTTQWGGGTEAFF. Written as DNA, the CDR3 is TGTGCCAGCACCACCCAGTGGGGGGGTGGAACTGAAGCTTTCTTT.

This chain links TRBV29-1 with TRBJ1-2; tentative D call: TRBD1 (5 bases). Germline values: CDR1 SQVTM, CDR2 ANQGSEA. V lost 3 bases and J lost 0, with 14 bases in between. This CDR3 has 15 residues. The CDR3 region is CSVEGREDTNYGYTF. CDR3 in DNA: TGCAGCGTTGAGGGCAGGGAAGACACTAACTATGGCTACACCTTC.

The V call is TRBV6-5, the J call TRBJ2-1, with 9 bases lining up with TRBD1. Germline assignment: CDR1 MNHEY and CDR2 SVGAGI. CDR3 length equals 15 residues. V shed 0 bases, J shed 4 bases, and the junction held 1 base outside the gene matches. The CDR3 bases are TGTGCCAGCAGTTACTCGGGACAGGGATACAATGAGCAGTTCTTC. Its protein product is CASSYSGQGYNEQFF.

V gene TRBV27 combines with J gene TRBJ2-2; TRBD2 aligns across 12 bases. V trimming: 3 bases; J trimming: 6 bases; junction bases outside the gene matches: 14. The CDR3 runs to 19 residues. Per the germline V gene, CDR1 is MNHEY and CDR2 is SMNVEV (reference sequence). Written as DNA, the CDR3 is TGTGCCAGCAGTTTTCGGACAGGGGGACTAGCGGGCCTCCCCGGGGAGCTGTTTTTT. Protein: CASSFRTGGLAGLPGELFF.

The J gene is TRBJ2-1, the V gene TRBV9, with no clear D. The CDR3 is 15 amino acids. Germline V gives CDR1 SGDLS, CDR2 YYNGEE. The V and J ends lost 0 bases and 4 bases respectively, with 11 bases between them. The CDR3 is CASSVESFGYNEQFF. DNA for the CDR3: TGTGCCAGCAGCGTAGAGTCCTTCGGGTACAATGAGCAGTTCTTC.

V is TRBV3-1 (or the pseudogene TRBV3-2) and J is TRBJ2-1; no clear D. The CDR3 runs 12 residues. Trimming stripped 1 base from V and 8 bases from J, with 6 bases between. The germline CDR1 and CDR2 sequences are LGHDT and YNNKEL (reference sequence). In DNA form, the CDR3 reads TGTGCCAGCAGCCAAGTGTGGCATGAGCAGTTCTTC. Protein sequence: CASSQVWHEQFF.

The chain employs TRBV27 and TRBJ1-2; maybe TRBD1 (6 bases). Germline V gives CDR1 MNHEY, CDR2 SMNVEV (reference sequence). V was trimmed by 5 bases and J by 4 bases, leaving 11 bases between them. The CDR3 has 13 residues. The CDR3 spells CASSAQGRYGYTF. The CDR3 bases are TGTGCCAGCAGTGCACAGGGACGCTATGGCTACACCTTC.

V usage is TRBV4-1 and J usage is TRBJ2-1, with 8 bases lining up with TRBD1. The germline CDR1 and CDR2 sequences are MGHRA and YSYEKL. CDR3 size: 14 residues. The junction had 8 bases not matched to a gene; V was cut back by 6 bases and J by 7 bases. The CDR3: CASRTQGALNEQFF. CDR3 bases: TGCGCCAGCAGAACGCAGGGGGCACTAAATGAGCAGTTCTTC.

The gene calls are TRBV4-1 and TRBJ2-4; D is perhaps TRBD1 (5 bases). This CDR3 has 18 amino acids. Germline CDR1 reads MGHRA; CDR2 reads YSYEKL. V lost 1 base, J lost 0 bases, and 16 bases lay in between. The CDR3 DNA sequence: TGCGCCAGCAGCCAAGGGGGTACGACAGTTCTAGCCAAAAACATTCAGTACTTC. Its translation is CASSQGGTTVLAKNIQYF.

The chain recombines TRBV6-2 or TRBV6-3 with TRBJ2-3; 8 bases map to TRBD2. The CDR3 consists of 16 residues. Germline CDR1 is MNHEY and CDR2 is SVGEGT. The V gene end was trimmed by 0 bases and the J gene end by 4 bases; junction bases not matched to a gene: 6. CDR3 coding DNA: TGTGCCAGCAGTTACTCTTTGCGGGAGGCGGCAGATACGCAGTATTTT. It yields the protein CASSYSLREAADTQYF.

The V gene is TRBV19, the J gene TRBJ2-7, with D maybe TRBD1 (5 bases). V was shortened by 5 bases and J by 3 bases, with 8 bases between the two germline ends. The length of the CDR3 is 12 residues. Per germline, CDR1 LNHDA and CDR2 SQIVND (reference sequence). DNA of the CDR3: TGTGCCAGTAGTGCCCAGGGCTACGAGCAGTACTTC. It translates to CASSAQGYEQYF.

The gene calls are TRBV7-2 and TRBJ1-5, with unresolved D. Germline V gene data show CDR1 as SGHTA and CDR2 as FQGNSA. The CDR3 covers 13 residues. Trimming took off 6 bases at V and 3 bases at J, with 9 bases between the two ends. CDR3 nucleotide sequence: TGTGCCAGCAGACCACAACCCAATCAGCCCCAGCATTTT. It is translated as CASRPQPNQPQHF.

The chain is built from TRBV10-3 and TRBJ2-1; 7 bases fit TRBD2. Per germline, CDR1 ENHRY and CDR2 SYGVKD. The CDR3 totals 15 residues. After removal of 5 bases from V and 3 bases from J, the junction contained 7 bases not matched to a gene. The CDR3 DNA is TGTGCCATCAGTTCCACTAGCGCAAACTACAATGAGCAGTTCTTC. This encodes CAISSTSANYNEQFF.

CDR3 sequence reads: CASSPGTSSYNEQFF. The CDR3 nucleotides read TGCGCCAGCAGCCCCGGGACTAGCTCCTACAATGAGCAGTTCTTC. The chain combines TRBV5-1 with TRBJ2-1; 8 bases map to TRBD2. Germline V lookup: CDR1 SGHRS, CDR2 YFSETQ. The CDR3 sequence is 15 residues long. V shed 4 bases and J 0 bases; nucleotides not matched to a gene: 3.

The chain joins TRBV6-6 to TRBJ1-5; D is unclear. Germline CDR1 MNHNY, CDR2 SVGAGI (reference sequence). Trimming took off 7 bases at V and 0 bases at J, with 7 bases between the two ends. There are 13 residues in the CDR3. CDR3 DNA: TGTGCCAGCAACAGCCATAGCAATCAGCCCCAGCATTTT. It yields the protein CASNSHSNQPQHF.

This chain connects TRBV28 to TRBJ1-1; 7 bases line up with TRBD1. This CDR3 has 15 residues. The germline CDR1 and CDR2 sequences are MDHEN and SYDVKM. J was trimmed by 4 bases and V by 5 bases; bases with no gene match: 10. In DNA form, the CDR3 reads TGTGCCAGCAGTCGGACAGGAAACCGCGCCACTGAAGCTTTCTTT. Encoded protein: CASSRTGNRATEAFF.

V and J are TRBV27 and TRBJ1-1; D is undetermined. Germline V gives CDR1 MNHEY, CDR2 SMNVEV (reference sequence). Trimming shortened V by 5 bases and J by 0 bases, and 13 bases separated the two germline ends. This CDR3 contains 15 residues. CDR3 sequence reads: CASSPYSRMNTEAFF. The CDR3 nucleotides read TGTGCCAGCAGTCCGTACAGTCGGATGAACACTGAAGCTTTCTTT.

The rearrangement links TRBV5-5 to TRBJ1-2; unclear D gene. CDR1 is SGHKS, CDR2 YYEKEE, per germline (reference sequence). With 0 bases removed from V and 12 bases from J, the gap between germline ends came to 18 bases. The CDR3 extends over 14 amino acids. The CDR3 DNA is TGTGCCAGCAGCTTGGATCCGGGAGTTGTATTCCACACCTTC. Translation gives CASSLDPGVVFHTF.

Details on this clone: Within the sample, other DNA sequences also encode this same CDR3. The chain links TRBV6-5 to TRBJ2-1; 10 bases map to TRBD2. CDR3 length equals 15 residues. From germline, CDR1 is MNHEY and CDR2 SVGAGI. Trimming at V came to 3 bases and at J to 7 bases, leaving 6 bases not matched to a gene. CDR3 coding DNA: TGTGCCAGCAGTTATTCCAGCGGGAGGGCAAATGAGCAGTTCTTC. It codes for CASSYSSGRANEQFF.

This chain links TRBV10-3 with TRBJ1-2; 9 bases align to TRBD1. Germline CDR1 reads ENHRY; CDR2 reads SYGVKD. The CDR3 extends over 16 amino acids. Trimming removed 3 bases from V and 4 bases from J; junction bases left unmatched: 9. CDR3 coding DNA: TGTGCCATCAGTGACCGACCGGGACAGGGTGGCTATGGCTACACCTTC. This translates into CAISDRPGQGGYGYTF.